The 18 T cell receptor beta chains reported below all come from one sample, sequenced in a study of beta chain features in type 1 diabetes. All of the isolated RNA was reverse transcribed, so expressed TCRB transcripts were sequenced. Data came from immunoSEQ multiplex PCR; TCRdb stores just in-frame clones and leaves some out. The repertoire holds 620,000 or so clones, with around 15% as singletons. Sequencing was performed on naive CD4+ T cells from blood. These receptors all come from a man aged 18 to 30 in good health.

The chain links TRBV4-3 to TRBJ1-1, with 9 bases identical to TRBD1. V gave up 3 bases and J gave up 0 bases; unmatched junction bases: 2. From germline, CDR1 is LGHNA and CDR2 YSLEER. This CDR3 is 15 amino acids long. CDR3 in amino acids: CASSQGTGMNTEAFF. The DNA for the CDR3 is TGCGCCAGCAGCCAGGGGACAGGGATGAACACTGAAGCTTTCTTT.

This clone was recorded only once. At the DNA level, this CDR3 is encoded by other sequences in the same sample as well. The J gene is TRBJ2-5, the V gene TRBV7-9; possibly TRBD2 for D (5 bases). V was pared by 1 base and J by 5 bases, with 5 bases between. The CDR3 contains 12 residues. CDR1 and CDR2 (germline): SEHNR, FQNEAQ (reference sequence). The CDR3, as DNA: TGTGCCAGCAGCTTAGTAGCGGAGACCCAGTACTTC. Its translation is CASSLVAETQYF.

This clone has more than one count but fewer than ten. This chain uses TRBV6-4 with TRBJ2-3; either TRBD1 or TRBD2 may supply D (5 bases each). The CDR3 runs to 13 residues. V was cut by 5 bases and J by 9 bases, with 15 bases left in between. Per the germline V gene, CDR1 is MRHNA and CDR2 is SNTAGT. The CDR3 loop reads CASSPDGAGTQYF. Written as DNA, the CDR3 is TGTGCCAGCAGTCCGGACGGGGCCGGGACGCAGTATTTT.

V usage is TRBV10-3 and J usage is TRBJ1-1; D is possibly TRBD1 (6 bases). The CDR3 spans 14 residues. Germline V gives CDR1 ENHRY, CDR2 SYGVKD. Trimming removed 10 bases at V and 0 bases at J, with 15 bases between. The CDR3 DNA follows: TGTGCCACCGGATGGACAGCTGTGAACACTGAAGCTTTCTTT. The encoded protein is CATGWTAVNTEAFF.

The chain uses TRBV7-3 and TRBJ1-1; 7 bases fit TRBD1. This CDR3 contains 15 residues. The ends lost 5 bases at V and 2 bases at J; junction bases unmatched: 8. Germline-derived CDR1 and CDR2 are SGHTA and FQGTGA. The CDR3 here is CASSPSDRINTEAFF. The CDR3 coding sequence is TGTGCCAGCAGCCCGTCGGACAGGATTAACACTGAAGCTTTCTTT.

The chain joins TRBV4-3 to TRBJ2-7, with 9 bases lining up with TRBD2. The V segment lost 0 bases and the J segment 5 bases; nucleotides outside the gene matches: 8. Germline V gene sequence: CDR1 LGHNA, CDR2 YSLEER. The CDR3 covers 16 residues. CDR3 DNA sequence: TGCGCCAGCAGCCAAGAGCCGGGACTAGCCATGAACGAGCAGTACTTC. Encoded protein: CASSQEPGLAMNEQYF.

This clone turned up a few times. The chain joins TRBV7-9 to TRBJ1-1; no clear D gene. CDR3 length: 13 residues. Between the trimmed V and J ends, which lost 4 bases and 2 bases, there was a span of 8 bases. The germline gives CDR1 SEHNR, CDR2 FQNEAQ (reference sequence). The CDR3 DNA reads TGTGCCAGCAGCTGGGCGGAAAACACTGAAGCTTTCTTT. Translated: CASSWAENTEAFF.

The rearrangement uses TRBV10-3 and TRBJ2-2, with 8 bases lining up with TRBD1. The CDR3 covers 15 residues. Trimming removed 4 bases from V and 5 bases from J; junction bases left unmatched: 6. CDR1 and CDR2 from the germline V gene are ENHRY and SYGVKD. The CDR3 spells CAISVTGEGTGELFF. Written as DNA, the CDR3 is TGTGCCATCAGTGTGACAGGGGAAGGTACCGGGGAGCTGTTTTTT.

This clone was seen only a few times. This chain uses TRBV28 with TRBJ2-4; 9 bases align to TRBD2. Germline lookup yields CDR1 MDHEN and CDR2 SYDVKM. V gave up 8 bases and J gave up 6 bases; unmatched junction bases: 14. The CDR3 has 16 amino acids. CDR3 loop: CASCSGGPRWGNIQYF. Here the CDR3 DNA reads TGTGCCAGCTGCAGCGGGGGGCCCCGGTGGGGAAACATTCAGTACTTC.

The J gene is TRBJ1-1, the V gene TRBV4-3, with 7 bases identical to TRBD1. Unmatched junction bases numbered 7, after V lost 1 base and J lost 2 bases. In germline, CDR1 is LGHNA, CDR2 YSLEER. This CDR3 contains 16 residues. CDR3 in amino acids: CASSQGAGQRNTEAFF. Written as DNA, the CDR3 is TGCGCCAGCAGCCAAGGAGCGGGACAGAGAAACACTGAAGCTTTCTTT.

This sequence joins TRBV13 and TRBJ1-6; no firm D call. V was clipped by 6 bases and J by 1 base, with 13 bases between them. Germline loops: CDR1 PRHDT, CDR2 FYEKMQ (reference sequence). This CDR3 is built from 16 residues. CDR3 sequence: CASSPGVRSYNSPLHF. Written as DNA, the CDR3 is TGTGCCAGCAGTCCAGGTGTCCGATCCTATAATTCACCCCTCCACTTT.

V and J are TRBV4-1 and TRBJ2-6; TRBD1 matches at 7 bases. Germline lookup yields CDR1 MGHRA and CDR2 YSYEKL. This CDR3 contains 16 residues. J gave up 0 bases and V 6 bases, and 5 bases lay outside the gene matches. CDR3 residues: CASSKQGSSGANVLTF. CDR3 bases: TGCGCCAGCAGTAAACAGGGGAGCTCTGGGGCCAACGTCCTGACTTTC.

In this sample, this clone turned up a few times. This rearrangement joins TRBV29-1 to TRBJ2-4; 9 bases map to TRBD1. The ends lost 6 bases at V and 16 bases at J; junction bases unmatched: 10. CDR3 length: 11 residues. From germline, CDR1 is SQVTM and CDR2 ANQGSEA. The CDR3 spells CSVQSGTGFYF. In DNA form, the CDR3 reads TGCAGCGTCCAGTCCGGGACAGGGTTTTACTTC.

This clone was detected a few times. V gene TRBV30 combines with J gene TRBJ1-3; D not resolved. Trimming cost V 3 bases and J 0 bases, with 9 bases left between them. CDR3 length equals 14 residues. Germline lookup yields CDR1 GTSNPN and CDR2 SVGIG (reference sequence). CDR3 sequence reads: CAWRRTASGNTIYF. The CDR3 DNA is TGTGCCTGGAGACGGACGGCCTCTGGAAACACCATATATTTT.

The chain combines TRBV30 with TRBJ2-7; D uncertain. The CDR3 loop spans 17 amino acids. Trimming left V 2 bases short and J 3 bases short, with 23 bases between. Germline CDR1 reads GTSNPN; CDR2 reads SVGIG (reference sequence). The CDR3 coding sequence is TGTGCCTGGAGTCCCAGCCCGTCAGGAAAGTGGGGCTACGAGCAGTACTTC. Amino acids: CAWSPSPSGKWGYEQYF.

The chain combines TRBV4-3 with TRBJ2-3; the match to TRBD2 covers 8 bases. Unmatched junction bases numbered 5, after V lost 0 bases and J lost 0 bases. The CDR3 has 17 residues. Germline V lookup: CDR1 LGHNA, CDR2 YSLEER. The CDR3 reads CASSQEERGTSTDTQYF. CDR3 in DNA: TGCGCCAGCAGCCAAGAAGAGCGGGGGACTAGCACAGATACGCAGTATTTT.

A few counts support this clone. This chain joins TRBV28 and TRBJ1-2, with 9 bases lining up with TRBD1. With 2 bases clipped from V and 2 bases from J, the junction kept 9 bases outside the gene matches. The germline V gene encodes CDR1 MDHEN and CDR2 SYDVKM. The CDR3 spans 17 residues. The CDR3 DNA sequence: TGTGCCAGCAGTTTAAGGACAGGGGTTTTTGAGAACTATGGCTACACCTTC. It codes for CASSLRTGVFENYGYTF.

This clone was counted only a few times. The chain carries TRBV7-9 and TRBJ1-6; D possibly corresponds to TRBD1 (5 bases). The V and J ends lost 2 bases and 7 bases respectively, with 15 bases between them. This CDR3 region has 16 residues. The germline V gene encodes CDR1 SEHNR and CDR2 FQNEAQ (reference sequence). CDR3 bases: TGTGCCAGCAGCTTATCGGGGGTCCTAAGGAATTCACCCCTCCACTTT. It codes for CASSLSGVLRNSPLHF. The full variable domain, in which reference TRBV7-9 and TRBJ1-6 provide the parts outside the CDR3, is DTGVSQNPRHKITKRGQNVTFRCDPISEHNRLYWYRQTLGQGPEFLTYFQNEAQLEKSRLLSDRFSAERPKGSFSTLEIQRTEQGDSAMYLCASSLSGVLRNSPLHFGNGTRLTVT.